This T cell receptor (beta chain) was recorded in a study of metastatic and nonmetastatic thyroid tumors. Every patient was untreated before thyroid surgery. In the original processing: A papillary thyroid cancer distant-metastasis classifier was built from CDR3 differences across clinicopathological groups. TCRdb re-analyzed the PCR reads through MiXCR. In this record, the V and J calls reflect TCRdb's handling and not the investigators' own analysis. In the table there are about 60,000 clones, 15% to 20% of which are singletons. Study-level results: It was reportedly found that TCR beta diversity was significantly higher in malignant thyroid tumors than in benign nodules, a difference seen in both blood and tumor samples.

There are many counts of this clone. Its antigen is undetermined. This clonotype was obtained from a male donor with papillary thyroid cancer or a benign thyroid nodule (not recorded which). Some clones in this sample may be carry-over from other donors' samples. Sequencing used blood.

CDR3 sequence reads: CATSIGTDLNGYTF. CDR3 coding DNA: TGTGCCACCAGCATTGGGACAGACTTAAATGGCTACACCTTC. The chain carries TRBV15 and TRBJ1-2; 7 bases agree with TRBD1. Germline CDR1 and CDR2: LNHNV and YYDKDF (reference sequence). There are 14 residues in the CDR3. Trimming removed 4 bases from V and 6 bases from J; junction bases left unmatched: 8.